The 8 T cell receptor beta chains reported below all come from one sample, sequenced in a study of cytomegalovirus exposure and HLA in healthy donors. Profiling relied on immunoSEQ multiplex PCR, and the TCRdb table lists in-frame clones only, not all of them. The sample consists of about 340,000 clones, more than 80% of them appearing once. Sequences were obtained from PBMCs. The receptor set was obtained from a woman aged 18-29 years in good health and CMV-seronegative.

This chain joins TRBV6-6 and TRBJ1-2, with 7 bases aligning to TRBD1. Germline loops: CDR1 MNHNY, CDR2 SVGAGI (reference sequence). The CDR3 extends over 12 amino acids. With 10 bases clipped from V and 7 bases from J, the junction kept 9 bases outside the gene matches. The CDR3 DNA reads TGTGCCACCAAAACAGGGGAAGCTGGCTACACCTTC. It codes for CATKTGEAGYTF.

V and J are TRBV2 and TRBJ1-5, with unresolved D. This CDR3 is built from 14 residues. V was shortened by 1 base and J by 5 bases, with 9 bases between the two germline ends. Per the germline V gene, CDR1 is SNHLY and CDR2 is FYNNEI. Here the CDR3 DNA reads TGTGCCAGCAGTGAAGACACCGGGGATCAGCCCCAGCATTTT. This sequence encodes CASSEDTGDQPQHF.

The chain carries TRBV18 and TRBJ1-1; D gene uncertain. This CDR3 contains 14 residues. The V gene's germline CDR1 is KGHSH and CDR2 LQKENI. The germline V and J ends were trimmed by 5 bases and 1 base, with 11 bases remaining between them. The CDR3 loop is CASSIPTENTEAFF. The DNA for the CDR3 is TGTGCCAGCTCAATACCCACTGAGAACACTGAAGCTTTCTTT.

V is TRBV9 and J is TRBJ2-3; D may be TRBD1 (6 bases). The CDR3 loop spans 13 amino acids. Germline CDR1 is SGDLS and CDR2 is YYNGEE. V was clipped by 2 bases and J by 4 bases, with 8 bases between them. DNA for the CDR3: TGTGCCAGCAGCGTGGGGGCTCCAGATACGCAGTATTTT. Translated: CASSVGAPDTQYF. The variable domain in full, completed from reference TRBV9 and TRBJ2-3, reads DSGVTQTPKHLITATGQRVTLRCSPRSGDLSVYWYQQSLDQGLQFLIQYYNGEERAKGNILERFSAQQFPDLHSELNLSSLELGDSALYFCASSVGAPDTQYFGPGTRLTVL.

This chain joins TRBV2 and TRBJ1-1; 8 positions agree with TRBD1. There are 14 residues in the CDR3. Per the germline V gene, CDR1 is SNHLY and CDR2 is FYNNEI. V was clipped by 2 bases and J by 7 bases; unmatched bases: 6. In nucleotides, the CDR3 is TGTGCCAGCAGTGAATTGCTGACAGGGGTTGAAGCTTTCTTT. The encoded protein is CASSELLTGVEAFF.

This chain uses TRBV28 with TRBJ2-2, with a possible D match to TRBD2 (5 bases). This CDR3 is 17 amino acids long. Deletions cut 6 bases from V and 7 bases from J, with 24 bases between. Germline assignment: CDR1 MDHEN and CDR2 SYDVKM. The CDR3 sequence: CASRERDFTKTVGELFF. CDR3 DNA sequence: TGTGCCAGCAGGGAACGGGATTTTACCAAAACGGTCGGGGAGCTGTTTTTT. The complete variable domain, with remaining parts taken from reference TRBV28 and TRBJ2-2, reads DVKVTQSSRYLVKRTGEKVFLECVQDMDHENMFWYRQDPGLGLRLIYFSYDVKMKEKGDIPEGYSVSREKKERFSLILESASTNQTSMYLCASRERDFTKTVGELFFGEGSRLTVL.

The gene calls are TRBV9 and TRBJ2-5; weak D call: TRBD2 (6 bases). The length of the CDR3 is 14 residues. The V gene lost 3 bases and the J gene lost 4 bases, with 13 bases spanning the gap. CDR1 is SGDLS and CDR2 is YYNGEE in the germline V gene. The CDR3 DNA reads as TGTGCCAGCAGCGCCGGGGGACCCCGAGAGACCCAGTACTTC. As protein: CASSAGGPRETQYF.

The chain recombines TRBV7-3 with TRBJ2-1; perhaps TRBD1 as D (6 bases). The germline V and J ends were trimmed by 5 bases and 9 bases, with 20 bases remaining between them. Germline loops: CDR1 SGHTA, CDR2 FQGTGA. The CDR3 runs 15 residues. CDR3 region: CASSPSLTGFVEQFF. Written as DNA, the CDR3 is TGTGCCAGCAGCCCCTCCCTTACAGGGTTTGTTGAGCAGTTCTTC.